The TCR beta chain under discussion was sequenced for a study of cytomegalovirus exposure and HLA in healthy donors. The J segment lost 2 bases and the V segment lost 4 bases, leaving 4 bases of the junction unmatched. CDR3 length: 15 amino acids. CDR1 is LNHDA and CDR2 is SQIVND in the germline V gene (reference sequence). The PCR ran on 60 Vbeta and 13 Jbeta primers. Clones were read by immunoSEQ multiplex PCR, and TCRdb kept only the in-frame ones, dropping some. The sample table includes 40,000 to 45,000 clones. Findings of the study overall: Later analysis identified several of the most significant clusters that appeared linked to common viral pathogens.

Remarks on this clone: Its specificity is unknown.

Sequencing input: PBMCs. The chain uses TRBV19 and TRBJ2-1; 8 nucleotides agree with TRBD1. This receptor was obtained from a young man in good health and CMV-seronegative. The CDR3 spells CASSRQGTAYNEQFF. In DNA, the CDR3 is TGTGCCAGTAGTAGACAGGGGACAGCCTACAATGAGCAGTTCTTC.